A selection of T cell receptor beta chains follows, all from one sample in a study of beta chain features in type 1 diabetes. The repertoire was sequenced with immunoSEQ multiplex PCR; TCRdb's copy has only in-frame clones and lacks some. Here the sample spans over 300,000 clones, approximately 8% being singletons. Sample: central memory CD4+ T cells from blood. The receptors originated from a woman in her late teens or twenties in good health. The CDR3 runs from the conserved cysteine through the conserved F or W. The D gene is left open where the match is weak. Expanded clones are given a class, and other clones once, few, many or no size at all.

V gene,clone size,D gene,J gene,CDR3 DNA,CDR3 protein
TRBV10-3,many,-,TRBJ2-3,TGTGCCATCAGTGCAGACTCCCATACGCAGTATTTT,CAISADSHTQYF
TRBV19,-,-,TRBJ2-2,TGTGCCAGTAGTAAAACAAGGCCCACCGGGGAGCTGTTTTTT,CASSKTRPTGELFF
TRBV28,-,TRBD1,TRBJ2-7,TGTGCCAGCAGTCCAAAGGACAGGGTTGGGGTGGGGCAGTACTTC,CASSPKDRVGVGQYF
TRBV14,-,TRBD1,TRBJ1-1,TGTGCCAGCAGTCTGACAGGGGACACTGAAGCTTTCTTT,CASSLTGDTEAFF
TRBV5-1,few,-,TRBJ2-5,TGCGCCAGCACGGATAGGGGCTCGGCCAAAGAGACCCAGTACTTC,CASTDRGSAKETQYF
TRBV7-9,-,-,TRBJ1-2,TGTGCCAGCAGCTATTATCGTCCACGGGGGCCTCCCCCTAACTATGGCTACACCTTC,CASSYYRPRGPPPNYGYTF
TRBV4-3,few,-,TRBJ2-7,TGCGCCAGCAGCCAAGATTTAAATTATAGGGGAGGCGAGCAGTACTTC,CASSQDLNYRGGEQYF
TRBV18,few,-,TRBJ2-1,TGTGCCAGCTCACCGCCAGCGACCCCGAGGGAGCAGTTCTTC,CASSPPATPREQFF
TRBV5-6,many,-,TRBJ1-5,TGTGCCAGCAGCTTGGGGCCAACTAAGGGCAATCAGCCCCAGCATTTT,CASSLGPTKGNQPQHF
TRBV4-2,few,TRBD2,TRBJ2-1,TGTGCCAGCAGCCAAGGAGCGGGAGGTCCTTACAATGAGCAGTTCTTC,CASSQGAGGPYNEQFF
TRBV11-3,few,-,TRBJ2-1,TGTGCCAGCAGCCAAAACCAGGGTTCCATCAATGAGCAGTTCTTC,CASSQNQGSINEQFF
TRBV7-9,-,TRBD2,TRBJ2-5,TGTGCCAGCAGCTTACCGGGACTAGCGGGAGAGACCCAGTACTTC,CASSLPGLAGETQYF
TRBV18,many,-,TRBJ1-1,TGTGCCAGCTCCTGGGAGAAGACTGAAGCTTTCTTT,CASSWEKTEAFF
TRBV6-1,few,-,TRBJ1-5,TGTGCCAGCAGTAATGGCAGAAATAGCAATCAGCCCCAGCATTTT,CASSNGRNSNQPQHF
TRBV7-2,few,-,TRBJ2-7,TGTGCCAGCAGCTTAGTGGATTCCTACGAGCAGTACTTC,CASSLVDSYEQYF
TRBV27,-,TRBD1,TRBJ1-5,TGTGCCAGCAGTCACACCCCCGGGACAGGAGGCGGTCAGCCCCAGCATTTT,CASSHTPGTGGGQPQHF
TRBV29-1,few,-,TRBJ2-3,TGCAGCGTTGAAGCCTACCCCCGGTCCGGGGATACGCAGTATTTT,CSVEAYPRSGDTQYF
TRBV6-6,-,-,TRBJ1-1,TGTGCCAGCACCAACAGGGTAGATGCTGAAGCTTTCTTT,CASTNRVDAEAFF
TRBV27,-,TRBD2,TRBJ2-1,TGTGCCAGCAGTTTTGGTAGCGGGAGGGCCGGTGAGCAGTTCTTC,CASSFGSGRAGEQFF
TRBV6-5,-,TRBD2,TRBJ2-1,TGTGCCAGCCGACTAGCGGGAGTGAATGAGCAGTTCTTC,CASRLAGVNEQFF
TRBV7-3,-,-,TRBJ2-1,TGTGCCAGCAGCTTATCTGCTGGCAACAATGAGCAGTTCTTC,CASSLSAGNNEQFF
TRBV7-2,many,-,TRBJ2-6,TGTGCCAGCTCCCGGGCTCCATACGCGGGGCGTGGGGCCAACGTCCTGACTTTC,CASSRAPYAGRGANVLTF
TRBV29-1,few,-,TRBJ2-2,TGCAGCGTAAACCAGGGTTTGGCCGGGGAGCTGTTTTTT,CSVNQGLAGELFF
TRBV7-2,-,-,TRBJ2-1,TGTGCCAGCAGCTTGGCGGGGAGCTCCTACAATGAGCAGTTCTTC,CASSLAGSSYNEQFF
TRBV7-6,few,-,TRBJ2-5,TGTGCCAGCAGCTTAGGACGCCGGGAGACCCAGTACTTC,CASSLGRRETQYF
TRBV4-3,-,-,TRBJ2-7,TGCGCCAGCAGCCAAGACATTTCTTTTGGGGGAAGGGAGCAGTACTTC,CASSQDISFGGREQYF
TRBV10-3,many,TRBD2,TRBJ2-2,TGTGCCATCAAAGGACTAGCGGGAGGGCCGGACACCGGGGAGCTGTTTTTT,CAIKGLAGGPDTGELFF
TRBV12-2,many,-,TRBJ2-1,TGTGCAAGTCGCTTACGGGTGGCGGAGGCTTACAATGAGCAGTTCTTC,CASRLRVAEAYNEQFF
TRBV7-3,-,-,TRBJ2-3,TGTGCCAGCAGCTTAGCTAAACAGGGCCCAGATACGCAGTATTTT,CASSLAKQGPDTQYF
TRBV11-2,-,-,TRBJ2-1,TGTGCCAGCAGCTTATTCCCGACATATGAGCAGTTCTTC,CASSLFPTYEQFF
TRBV29-1,-,-,TRBJ1-2,TGCAGCGTTACCCAGGGAGGGGATGGCTACACCTTC,CSVTQGGDGYTF
TRBV27,few,-,TRBJ2-5,TGTGCCAGATACCAAGAGACCCAGTACTTC,CARYQETQYF
TRBV15,-,TRBD2,TRBJ2-5,TGTGCCACCAGCAGAGGTGGGAGGGCCCAGGGGACCCAGTACTTC,CATSRGGRAQGTQYF
TRBV6-6,-,-,TRBJ2-7,TGTGCCAGCAAGGGCTCCCAATGGTCCTACGAGCAGTACTTC,CASKGSQWSYEQYF
TRBV28,many,-,TRBJ2-3,TGTGCCAGCAGTCGAGTCACAGATACGCAGTATTTT,CASSRVTDTQYF
TRBV7-8,few,TRBD1,TRBJ2-5,TGTGCCAGCACCACCAGGGGGACGGGTTGGGAGACCCAGTACTTC,CASTTRGTGWETQYF
TRBV2,-,-,TRBJ1-2,TGTGCCAGCAGTGAAGCAGGGCAATTCTATGGCTACACCTTC,CASSEAGQFYGYTF
TRBV7-2,-,TRBD2,TRBJ2-7,TGTGCCAGCAGCCTAGGACTAGCGGGACCATACGAGCAGTACTTC,CASSLGLAGPYEQYF